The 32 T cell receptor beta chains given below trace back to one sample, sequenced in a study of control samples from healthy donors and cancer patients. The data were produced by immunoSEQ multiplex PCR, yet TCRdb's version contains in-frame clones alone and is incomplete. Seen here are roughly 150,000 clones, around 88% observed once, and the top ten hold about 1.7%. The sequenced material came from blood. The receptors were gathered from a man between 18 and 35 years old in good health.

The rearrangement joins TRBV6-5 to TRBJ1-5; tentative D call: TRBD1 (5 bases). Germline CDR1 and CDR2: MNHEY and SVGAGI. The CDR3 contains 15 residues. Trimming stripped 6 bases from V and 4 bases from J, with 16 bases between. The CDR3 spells CASRPPGPGNQPQHF. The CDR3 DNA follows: TGTGCCAGCAGACCCCCGGGACCGGGAAATCAGCCCCAGCATTTT.

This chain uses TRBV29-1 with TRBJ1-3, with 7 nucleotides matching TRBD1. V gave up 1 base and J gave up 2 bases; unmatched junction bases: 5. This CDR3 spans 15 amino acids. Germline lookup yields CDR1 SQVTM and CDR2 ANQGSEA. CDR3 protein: CSVEAEQGPGNTIYF. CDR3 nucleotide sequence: TGCAGCGTTGAAGCGGAACAGGGGCCTGGAAACACCATATATTTT.

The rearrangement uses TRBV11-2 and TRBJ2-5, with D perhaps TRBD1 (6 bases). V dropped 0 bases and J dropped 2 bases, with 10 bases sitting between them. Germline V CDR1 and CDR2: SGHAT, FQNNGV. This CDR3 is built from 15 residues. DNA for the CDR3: TGTGCCAGCAGCTTAGAAAGGGGGACGCAAGAGACCCAGTACTTC. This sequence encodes CASSLERGTQETQYF.

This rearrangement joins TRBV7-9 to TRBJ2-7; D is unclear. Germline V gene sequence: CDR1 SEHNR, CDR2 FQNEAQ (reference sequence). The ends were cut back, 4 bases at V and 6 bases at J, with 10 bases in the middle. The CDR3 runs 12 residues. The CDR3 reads CASSSPVGEQYF. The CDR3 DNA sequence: TGTGCCAGCAGCTCTCCCGTGGGCGAGCAGTACTTC. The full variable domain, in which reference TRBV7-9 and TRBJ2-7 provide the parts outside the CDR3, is DTGVSQNPRHKITKRGQNVTFRCDPISEHNRLYWYRQTLGQGPEFLTYFQNEAQLEKSRLLSDRFSAERPKGSFSTLEIQRTEQGDSAMYLCASSSPVGEQYFGPGTRLTVT.

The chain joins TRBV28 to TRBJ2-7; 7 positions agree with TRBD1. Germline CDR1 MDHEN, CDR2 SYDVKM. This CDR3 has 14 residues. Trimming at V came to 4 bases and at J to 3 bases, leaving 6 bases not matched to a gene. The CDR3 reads CASSSYRGNYEQYF. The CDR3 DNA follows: TGTGCCAGCAGTTCCTACAGGGGAAACTACGAGCAGTACTTC. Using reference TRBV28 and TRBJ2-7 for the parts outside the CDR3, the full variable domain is DVKVTQSSRYLVKRTGEKVFLECVQDMDHENMFWYRQDPGLGLRLIYFSYDVKMKEKGDIPEGYSVSREKKERFSLILESASTNQTSMYLCASSSYRGNYEQYFGPGTRLTVT.

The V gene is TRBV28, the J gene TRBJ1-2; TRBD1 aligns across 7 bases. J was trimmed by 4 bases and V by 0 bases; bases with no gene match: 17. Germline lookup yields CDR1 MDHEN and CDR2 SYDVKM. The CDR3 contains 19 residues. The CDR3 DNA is TGTGCCAGCAGTTTATGGTCCCCGGGGGAGGGGGCGCGGAGCTATGGCTACACCTTC. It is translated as CASSLWSPGEGARSYGYTF.

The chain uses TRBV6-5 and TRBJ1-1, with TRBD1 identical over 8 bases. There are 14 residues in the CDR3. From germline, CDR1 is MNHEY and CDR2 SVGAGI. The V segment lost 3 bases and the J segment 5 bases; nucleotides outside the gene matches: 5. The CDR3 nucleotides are TGTGCCAGCAGTTATACAGGGGGGGAGACTGAAGCTTTCTTT. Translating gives CASSYTGGETEAFF.

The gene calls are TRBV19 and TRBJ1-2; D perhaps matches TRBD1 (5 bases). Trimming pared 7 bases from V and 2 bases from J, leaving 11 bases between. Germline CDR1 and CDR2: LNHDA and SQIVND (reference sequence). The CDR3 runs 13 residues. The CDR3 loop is CASISNRNYGYTF. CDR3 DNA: TGTGCCAGTATCTCAAACAGGAACTATGGCTACACCTTC.

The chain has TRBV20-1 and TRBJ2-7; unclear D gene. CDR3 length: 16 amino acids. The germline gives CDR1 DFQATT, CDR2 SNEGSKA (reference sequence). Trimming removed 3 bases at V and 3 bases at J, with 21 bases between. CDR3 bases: TGCAGTGCTAGTGACAAGAACCAGGTTACGATCTACGAGCAGTACTTC. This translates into CSASDKNQVTIYEQYF.

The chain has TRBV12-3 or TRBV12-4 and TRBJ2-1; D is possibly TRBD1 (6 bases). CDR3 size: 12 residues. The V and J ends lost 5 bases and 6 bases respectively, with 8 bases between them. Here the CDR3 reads CASSPGVNEQFF. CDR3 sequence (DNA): TGTGCCAGCAGTCCAGGGGTCAATGAGCAGTTCTTC.

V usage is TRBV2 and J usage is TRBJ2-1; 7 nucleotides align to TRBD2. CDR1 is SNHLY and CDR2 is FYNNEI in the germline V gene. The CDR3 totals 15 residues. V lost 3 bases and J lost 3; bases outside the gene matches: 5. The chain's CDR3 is CASSDRRGSYNEQFF. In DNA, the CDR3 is TGTGCCAGCAGTGACCGGCGGGGGAGCTACAATGAGCAGTTCTTC.

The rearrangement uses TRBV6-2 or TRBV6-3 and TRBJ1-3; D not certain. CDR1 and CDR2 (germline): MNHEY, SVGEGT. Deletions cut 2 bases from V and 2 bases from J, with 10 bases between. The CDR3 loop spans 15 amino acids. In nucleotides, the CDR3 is TGTGCCAGCAGTTACGAGGGAGCGGCTGGAAACACCATATATTTT. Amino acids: CASSYEGAAGNTIYF.

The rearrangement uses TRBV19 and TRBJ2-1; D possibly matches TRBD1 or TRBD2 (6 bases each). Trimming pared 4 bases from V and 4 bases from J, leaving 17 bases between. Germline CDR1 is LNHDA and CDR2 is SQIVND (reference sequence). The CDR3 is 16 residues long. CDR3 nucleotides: TGTGCCAGTAGTACCCTTCAAGGGGGGACATACAATGAGCAGTTCTTC. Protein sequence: CASSTLQGGTYNEQFF.

The DNA for the CDR3 is TGCGCCAGCAGCGACAGGTACAATGAGCAGTTCTTC. This gives the protein CASSDRYNEQFF. The chain links TRBV4-1 to TRBJ2-1; a weak D match, TRBD1 (6 bases). V dropped 5 bases and J dropped 4 bases, with 6 bases sitting between them. This CDR3 comprises 12 residues. Germline assignment: CDR1 MGHRA and CDR2 YSYEKL.

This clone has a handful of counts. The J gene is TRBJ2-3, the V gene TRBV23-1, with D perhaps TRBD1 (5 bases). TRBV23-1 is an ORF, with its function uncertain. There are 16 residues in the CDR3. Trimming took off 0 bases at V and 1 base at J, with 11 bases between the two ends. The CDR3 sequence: CASSQSPYRCTDTQYF. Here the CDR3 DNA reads TGCGCCAGCAGTCAATCGCCGTACAGGTGCACAGATACGCAGTATTTT.

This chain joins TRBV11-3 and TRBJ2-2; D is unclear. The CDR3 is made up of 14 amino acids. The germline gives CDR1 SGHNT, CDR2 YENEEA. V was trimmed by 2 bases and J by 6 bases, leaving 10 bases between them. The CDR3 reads CASSLSLVSGELFF. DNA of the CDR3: TGTGCCAGCAGCTTATCGCTTGTTTCCGGGGAGCTGTTTTTT.

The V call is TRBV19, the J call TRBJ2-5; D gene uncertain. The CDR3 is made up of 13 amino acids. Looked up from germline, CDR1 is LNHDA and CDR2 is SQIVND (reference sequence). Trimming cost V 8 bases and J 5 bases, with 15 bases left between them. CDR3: CASSVQQDETQYF. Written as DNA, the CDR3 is TGTGCCAGTTCAGTGCAGCAGGATGAGACCCAGTACTTC.

The CDR3 is CASSYSNEGQPQHF. CDR3 sequence (DNA): TGTGCCAGCAGTTACTCGAACGAGGGCCAGCCCCAGCATTTT. The chain employs TRBV6-5 and TRBJ1-5, with D unclear. V lost 0 bases to trimming and J lost 7 bases, with 10 bases between them. Germline V gene lookup returns CDR1 MNHEY and CDR2 SVGAGI. CDR3 length equals 14 residues.

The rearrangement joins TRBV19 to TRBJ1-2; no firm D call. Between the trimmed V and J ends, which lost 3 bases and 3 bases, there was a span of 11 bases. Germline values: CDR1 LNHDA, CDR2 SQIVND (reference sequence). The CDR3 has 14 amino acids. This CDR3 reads CASSMWGGDYGYTF. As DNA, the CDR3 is TGTGCCAGTAGTATGTGGGGTGGAGACTATGGCTACACCTTC.

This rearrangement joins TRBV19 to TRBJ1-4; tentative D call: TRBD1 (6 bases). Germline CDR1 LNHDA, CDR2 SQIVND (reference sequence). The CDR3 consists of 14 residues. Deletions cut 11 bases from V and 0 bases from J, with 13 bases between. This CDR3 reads CAARRTATNEKLFF. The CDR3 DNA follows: TGTGCCGCACGGAGGACAGCAACTAATGAAAAACTGTTTTTT.

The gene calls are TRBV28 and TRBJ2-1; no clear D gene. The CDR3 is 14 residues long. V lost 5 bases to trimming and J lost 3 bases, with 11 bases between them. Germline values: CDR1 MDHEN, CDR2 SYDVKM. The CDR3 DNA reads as TGTGCCAGCAGTGCCTCTAGTTACTACAATGAGCAGTTCTTC. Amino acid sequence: CASSASSYYNEQFF.

CDR3 coding DNA: TGCGCCAGCAGCCACGGGACAGGGGAGGACGAGCAGTTCTTC. This translates into CASSHGTGEDEQFF. V is TRBV5-1 and J is TRBJ2-1; TRBD1 matches 10 bases. From germline, CDR1 is SGHRS and CDR2 YFSETQ. There are 14 residues in the CDR3. V dropped 4 bases and J dropped 10; count of bases not matched to a gene: 8.

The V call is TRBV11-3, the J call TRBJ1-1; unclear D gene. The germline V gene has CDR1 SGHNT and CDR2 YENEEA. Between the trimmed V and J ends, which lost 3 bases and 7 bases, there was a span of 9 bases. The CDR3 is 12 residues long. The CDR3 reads CASSFGLGEAFF. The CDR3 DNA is TGTGCCAGCAGCTTTGGTTTAGGTGAAGCTTTCTTT.

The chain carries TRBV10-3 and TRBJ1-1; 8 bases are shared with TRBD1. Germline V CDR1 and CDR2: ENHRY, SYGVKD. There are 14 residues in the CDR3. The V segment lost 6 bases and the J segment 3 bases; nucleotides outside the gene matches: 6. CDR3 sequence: CAISLADRDTEAFF. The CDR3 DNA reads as TGTGCCATCAGCCTGGCGGACAGGGACACTGAAGCTTTCTTT.

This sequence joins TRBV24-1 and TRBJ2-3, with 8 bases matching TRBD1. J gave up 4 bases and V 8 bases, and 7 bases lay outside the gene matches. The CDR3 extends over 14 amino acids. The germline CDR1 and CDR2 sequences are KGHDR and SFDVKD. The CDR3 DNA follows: TGTGCCACCACTGGAGGACAGGGAGCAGATACGCAGTATTTT. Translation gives CATTGGQGADTQYF.

The CDR3 DNA sequence: TGTGCCAGCAAGGGACCCCGGTCCGGAAAACTGTTTTTT. Amino acid sequence: CASKGPRSGKLFF. The chain carries TRBV27 and TRBJ1-4; D possibly corresponds to TRBD1 (5 bases). The CDR3 is 13 residues long. The germline V and J ends were trimmed by 7 bases and 10 bases, with 16 bases remaining between them. Germline V gene data show CDR1 as MNHEY and CDR2 as SMNVEV (reference sequence).

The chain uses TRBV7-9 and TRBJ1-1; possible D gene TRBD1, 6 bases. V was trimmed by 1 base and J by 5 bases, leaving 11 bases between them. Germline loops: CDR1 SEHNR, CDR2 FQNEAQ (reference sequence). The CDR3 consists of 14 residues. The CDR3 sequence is CASSLGGQGTEAFF. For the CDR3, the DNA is TGTGCCAGCAGCTTAGGTGGTCAGGGGACTGAAGCTTTCTTT.

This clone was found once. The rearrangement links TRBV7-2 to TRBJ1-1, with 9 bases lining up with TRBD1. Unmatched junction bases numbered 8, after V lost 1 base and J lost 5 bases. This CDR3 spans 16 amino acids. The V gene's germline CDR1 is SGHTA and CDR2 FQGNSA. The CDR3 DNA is TGTGCCAGCAGCTTAGTGTTGACAGGGGGAAGGACTGAAGCTTTCTTT. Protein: CASSLVLTGGRTEAFF.

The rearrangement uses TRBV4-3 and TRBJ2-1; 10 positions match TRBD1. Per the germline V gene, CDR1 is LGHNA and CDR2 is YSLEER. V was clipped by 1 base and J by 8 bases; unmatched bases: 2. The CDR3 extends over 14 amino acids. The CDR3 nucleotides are TGCGCCAGCAGCCAAGGGGACAGGGGCGATGAGCAGTTCTTC. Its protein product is CASSQGDRGDEQFF.

CDR3 region: CASSLTSGGVETQYF. The CDR3 DNA reads as TGTGCCAGCAGCCTGACTAGCGGGGGGGTAGAGACCCAGTACTTC. This chain uses TRBV7-2 with TRBJ2-5, with 14 nucleotides matching TRBD2. The germline V gene encodes CDR1 SGHTA and CDR2 FQGNSA. The CDR3 sequence is 15 residues long. Trimming took 5 bases from V and 4 from J; bases not matched to a gene: 3.

CDR3 region: CASSYQAQPHAEAFF. In DNA form, the CDR3 reads TGTGCCAGCAGTTATCAGGCCCAACCCCATGCTGAAGCTTTCTTT. This rearrangement joins TRBV27 to TRBJ1-1; D remains unclear. CDR1 MNHEY and CDR2 SMNVEV come from the germline V gene (reference sequence). Trimming stripped 4 bases from V and 6 bases from J, with 18 bases between. CDR3 length: 15 amino acids.

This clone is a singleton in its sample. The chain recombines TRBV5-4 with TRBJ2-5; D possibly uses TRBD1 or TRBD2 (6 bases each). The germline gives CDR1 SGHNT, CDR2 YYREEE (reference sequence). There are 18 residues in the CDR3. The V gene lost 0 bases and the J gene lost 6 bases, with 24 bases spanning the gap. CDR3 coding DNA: TGTGCCAGCAGCTTGGGATTGGGGGGCGCGGGGCGAGGGAAGACCCAGTACTTC. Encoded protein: CASSLGLGGAGRGKTQYF.